This TCR beta chain appears in the sequencing data of a study of vaccination and CD4 T cells after COVID-19. Treatment noted: roughly 10-day PBMC culture with coronavirus spike peptide pools or control peptides (ViraFEST assay). This clonotype was observed a handful of times. The antigen is undetermined. The CDR3 loop spans 15 amino acids. Trimming cost V 5 bases and J 3 bases, with 16 bases left between them. An Oncomine TCR Beta short-read assay was used to sequence the DNA from cultured CD4+ T cells. TCRdb processed the PCR reads anew with MiXCR; each CDR3 protein has one entry. The sample shows 3,000 to 4,000 distinct CDR3 sequences, 11% to 15% of them seen only once.

The sequence was obtained from a human donor who had recovered from COVID-19. Sequencing was carried out using CD4+ T cells from blood, cultured in vitro. The genes are TRBV12-3 or TRBV12-4 and TRBJ1-2; D ambiguous. The CDR3 reads CASSPGPAEDYGYTF. In DNA form, the CDR3 reads TGTGCCAGCAGTCCCGGCCCGGCAGAGGACTATGGCTACACCTTC.